Presented here are 26 T cell receptor beta chains from one specimen sequenced in a study of Ad26.COV2.S vaccination and SARS-CoV-2 variants. Treatment: about 20 received Ad26.COV2.S at low or high dose, single or two shots; about 5 received placebo; per-sample allocation not given. Samples analyzed were those drawn on day 63 after the first vaccine or placebo injection. TCRdb's copy holds only in-frame clones and misses some; the assay was immunoSEQ multiplex PCR. The sample has about half a million clones, 89% seen once. Specimen: peripheral blood, collected in a trial of Ad26.COV2.S vaccine versus placebo. The receptors originated from a person between 18 and 65 years old who received the Ad26.COV2.S COVID-19 vaccine or a placebo.

The chain uses TRBV12-3 or TRBV12-4 and TRBJ1-2; no clear D. The CDR3 covers 12 residues. V shed 10 bases and J shed 4 bases, with 13 bases lying between them. CDR3 DNA sequence: TGTGCCATCCGCGGGATTTCCTATGGCTACACCTTC. This encodes CAIRGISYGYTF.

This clone was seen only once. This chain joins TRBV7-9 and TRBJ2-5, with D maybe TRBD2 (5 bases). Germline V gene sequence: CDR1 SEHNR, CDR2 FQNEAQ (reference sequence). CDR3 length: 13 amino acids. Trimming took 5 bases from V and 4 from J, leaving 11 bases between them. The CDR3 loop reads CASSIGLIETQYF. CDR3 in DNA: TGTGCCAGCAGCATCGGACTTATAGAGACCCAGTACTTC.

The table lists this clone with a few counts. V and J are TRBV9 and TRBJ1-5, with D hard to call. From germline, CDR1 is SGDLS and CDR2 YYNGEE. The CDR3 contains 14 residues. The V end was cut by 4 bases, the J end by 1 base, with 9 bases between. This CDR3 reads CASSPDDSNQPQHF. In DNA, the CDR3 is TGTGCCAGCAGCCCAGACGACAGCAATCAGCCCCAGCATTTT.

The rearrangement uses TRBV7-2 and TRBJ2-7; tentatively, D is TRBD1 (6 bases). The germline V and J ends were trimmed by 5 bases and 9 bases, with 17 bases remaining between them. CDR3 length: 13 amino acids. The V gene's germline CDR1 is SGHTA and CDR2 FQGNSA. The CDR3 DNA reads as TGTGCCAGCAGCCAACACCGACAGGACTGGCAGTACTTC. Translating it yields CASSQHRQDWQYF.

In the case of this clone: This same CDR3 is encoded by further DNA sequences in the sample. This sequence joins TRBV5-1 and TRBJ2-5; D gene ambiguous. This CDR3 spans 13 amino acids. The germline V gene encodes CDR1 SGHRS and CDR2 YFSETQ. Trimming removed 4 bases at V and 5 bases at J, with 12 bases between. The CDR3, as DNA: TGCGCCAGCAGCCTGGGTGGGTCGGAGACCCAGTACTTC. Encoded protein: CASSLGGSETQYF.

The genes are TRBV4-3 and TRBJ2-5, with 8 bases matching TRBD2. This CDR3 region has 15 residues. CDR1 is LGHNA, CDR2 YSLEER, per germline. V trimming: 4 bases; J trimming: 4 bases; junction bases outside the gene matches: 8. Here the CDR3 reads CASSRAGARGETQYF. CDR3 DNA: TGCGCCAGCAGCCGAGCGGGGGCGCGTGGAGAGACCCAGTACTTC.

The V and J genes are TRBV5-1 and TRBJ1-6, with TRBD1 matching 10 bases. From germline, CDR1 is SGHRS and CDR2 YFSETQ. CDR3 length: 17 residues. With V trimmed by 4 bases and J by 4 bases, 8 bases remained unmatched. In nucleotides, the CDR3 is TGCGCCAGCAGCCGACAGGGGGCCGGCCTGTATAATTCACCCCTCCACTTT. Translated, it gives CASSRQGAGLYNSPLHF.

The V call is TRBV27, the J call TRBJ1-1; D is possibly TRBD1 (5 bases). CDR1 and CDR2 (germline): MNHEY, SMNVEV (reference sequence). The CDR3 spans 10 residues. CDR3 region: CGWRGEEAFF. The CDR3, as DNA: TGTGGCTGGAGAGGGGAAGAGGCTTTCTTT.

The chain is built from TRBV2 and TRBJ2-3; D is perhaps TRBD2 (7 bases). CDR1 is SNHLY, CDR2 FYNNEI, per germline. The CDR3 covers 14 residues. Trimming took 8 bases from V and 4 from J, leaving 16 bases between them. DNA of the CDR3: TGTGCCAGCTGGAGGGGGGGCATCGCAGATACGCAGTATTTT. Amino acid sequence: CASWRGGIADTQYF.

The rearrangement joins TRBV10-3 to TRBJ1-2; TRBD1 is a possible D gene (5 bases). The CDR3 is 11 residues long. Germline CDR1 and CDR2: ENHRY and SYGVKD. Deletions cut 5 bases from V and 6 bases from J, with 7 bases between. As DNA, the CDR3 is TGTGCCATCAGTAGACAGAATGGCTACACCTTC. Translating gives CAISRQNGYTF.

The chain couples TRBV19 to TRBJ1-2; D remains unclear. This CDR3 has 14 residues. Germline lookup yields CDR1 LNHDA and CDR2 SQIVND (reference sequence). V lost 3 bases and J lost 7, with 15 bases in between. CDR3 DNA: TGTGCCAGTAGTATCCCTGGCAGCGTGGGTGGCTACACCTTC. This gives the protein CASSIPGSVGGYTF.

The gene calls are TRBV7-9 and TRBJ2-2; D remains unclear. The CDR3 covers 11 residues. Germline CDR1 is SEHNR and CDR2 is FQNEAQ (reference sequence). Trimming left V 5 bases short and J 6 bases short, with 4 bases between. CDR3 sequence reads: CASSRAGELFF. CDR3 sequence (DNA): TGTGCCAGCAGCAGGGCCGGGGAGCTGTTTTTT.

CDR3 in DNA: TGTGCCAGCAGCGTAGGGGGTTTCACTAATGAAAAACTGTTTTTT. Encoded protein: CASSVGGFTNEKLFF. The J gene is TRBJ1-4, the V gene TRBV9, with D hard to call. The CDR3 contains 15 residues. V was cut by 0 bases and J by 2 bases, with 8 bases left in between. Per germline, CDR1 SGDLS and CDR2 YYNGEE.

The genes are TRBV4-1 and TRBJ2-4; D perhaps matches TRBD1 (5 bases). Trimming pared 1 base from V and 0 bases from J, leaving 13 bases between. CDR1 is MGHRA, CDR2 YSYEKL, per germline. This CDR3 contains 17 residues. CDR3 in amino acids: CASSQAPDTIAKNIQYF. The CDR3 region has the DNA TGCGCCAGCAGCCAAGCCCCGGACACAATAGCCAAAAACATTCAGTACTTC.

The CDR3 coding sequence is TGTGCCTGGAGGGGGCTAGGTGATGGCTACACCTTC. Translation: CAWRGLGDGYTF. This sequence joins TRBV30 and TRBJ1-2; possible D gene TRBD1, 5 bases. The CDR3 has 12 amino acids. Trimming removed 3 bases from V and 6 bases from J, with 11 bases in between. CDR1 is GTSNPN and CDR2 is SVGIG in the germline V gene (reference sequence). The full variable domain, its missing parts supplied by reference TRBV30 and TRBJ1-2, is SQTIHQWPATLVQPVGSPLSLECTVEGTSNPNLYWYRQAAGRGLQLLFYSVGIGQISSEVPQNLSASRPQDRQFILSSKKLLLSDSGFYLCAWRGLGDGYTFGSGTRLTVV.

The chain links TRBV6-1 to TRBJ1-4; the D gene is possibly TRBD1 (6 bases). CDR3 length equals 15 residues. Germline assignment: CDR1 MNHNS and CDR2 SASEGT. The ends were cut back, 3 bases at V and 2 bases at J, with 10 bases in the middle. As DNA, the CDR3 is TGTGCCAGCAGTGACACAGGGACGACTAATGAAAAACTGTTTTTT. Its protein is CASSDTGTTNEKLFF.

This chain uses TRBV11-2 with TRBJ1-5, with 7 nucleotides matching TRBD1. Germline V CDR1 and CDR2: SGHAT, FQNNGV. The ends lost 5 bases at V and 5 bases at J; junction bases unmatched: 6. The CDR3 has 14 residues. CDR3 in amino acids: CASSHSGGHQPQHF. The CDR3 coding sequence is TGTGCCAGCAGCCATTCAGGGGGGCATCAGCCCCAGCATTTT.

The gene calls are TRBV14 and TRBJ1-1; D call uncertain. Germline V lookup: CDR1 SGHDN, CDR2 FVKESK. V was clipped by 1 base and J by 1 base, with 16 bases between them. CDR3 size: 17 residues. The CDR3 sequence is CASSQGIGVVQNTEAFF. CDR3 DNA: TGTGCCAGCAGCCAAGGGATCGGAGTGGTCCAGAACACTGAAGCTTTCTTT.

This chain connects TRBV27 to TRBJ2-7, with TRBD1 matching over 9 bases. Losses at the gene ends were 7 bases for V and 3 bases for J; bases not matched to a gene: 7. CDR1 MNHEY and CDR2 SMNVEV come from the germline V gene (reference sequence). This CDR3 has 14 amino acids. The CDR3 loop reads CASTKNRGHYEQYF. The CDR3 coding sequence is TGTGCCAGCACAAAAAACAGGGGGCACTACGAGCAGTACTTC.

V gene TRBV28 combines with J gene TRBJ2-7; 11 positions match TRBD2. The CDR3 totals 20 residues. Germline CDR1 reads MDHEN; CDR2 reads SYDVKM. V shed 3 bases and J 4 bases; nucleotides not matched to a gene: 20. CDR3 DNA: TGTGCCAGCAGTTTCGCGGCGGGGGGCTACCCGGGACTAGCGGATTACGAGCAGTACTTC. Translating gives CASSFAAGGYPGLADYEQYF.

The count of this clone is one. The DNA of the CDR3 is TGCGCCAGCAGCCAAGATCGCCTAGCGGGTGTGAGCTCCTACAATGAGCAGTTCTTC. Its protein product is CASSQDRLAGVSSYNEQFF. V usage is TRBV4-3 and J usage is TRBJ2-1; 8 positions match TRBD2. This CDR3 comprises 19 residues. Germline-derived CDR1 and CDR2 are LGHNA and YSLEER. Trimming cost V 0 bases and J 0 bases; bases outside gene matches: 10.

This clone has just one count. The CDR3 protein is CASRAATASNQPQHF. The CDR3 coding sequence is TGTGCCAGCAGGGCCGCGACAGCGAGCAATCAGCCCCAGCATTTT. This chain links TRBV2 with TRBJ1-5; tentative D call: TRBD1 (5 bases). The CDR3 runs to 15 residues. V lost 6 bases and J lost 1, with 13 bases in between. The germline V gene encodes CDR1 SNHLY and CDR2 FYNNEI. Full variable domain (outside the CDR3, taken from reference TRBV2 and TRBJ1-5): EPEVTQTPSHQVTQMGQEVILRCVPISNHLYFYWYRQILGQKVEFLVSFYNNEISEKSEIFDDQFSVERPDGSNFTLKIRSTKLEDSAMYFCASRAATASNQPQHFGDGTRLSIL.

CDR3 coding DNA: TGTGCCAGCAGTGTCAGGGGCGGTCAGCCCCAGCATTTT. It translates to CASSVRGGQPQHF. The gene calls are TRBV2 and TRBJ1-5, with a possible D match to TRBD1 (6 bases). The V end was cut by 4 bases, the J end by 6 bases, with 10 bases between. The CDR3 sequence is 13 residues long. The germline V gene encodes CDR1 SNHLY and CDR2 FYNNEI.

V gene TRBV4-2 combines with J gene TRBJ2-2; 8 bases are a match to TRBD2. Germline CDR1 LGHNA, CDR2 YNFKEQ. The CDR3 totals 16 residues. V was clipped by 1 base and J by 5 bases; unmatched bases: 6. CDR3 region: CASSQGSGGATGELFF. CDR3 DNA: TGTGCCAGCAGCCAAGGATCCGGGGGGGCGACCGGGGAGCTGTTTTTT.

The rearrangement uses TRBV5-4 and TRBJ1-4, with D perhaps TRBD1 (5 bases). Per germline, CDR1 SGHNT and CDR2 YYREEE (reference sequence). The CDR3 runs 12 residues. Between the trimmed V and J ends, which lost 4 bases and 15 bases, there was a span of 16 bases. CDR3 coding DNA: TGTGCCAGCAGCCCCCGTGAGGGGATTGTGTTTTTT. Amino acid sequence: CASSPREGIVFF.

The rearrangement links TRBV2 to TRBJ2-7; no reliable D call. V lost 7 bases, J lost 0 bases, and 13 bases lay in between. The germline CDR1 and CDR2 sequences are SNHLY and FYNNEI. The CDR3 is 14 amino acids. CDR3 region: CASKVSPSSYEQYF. The CDR3 nucleotides are TGTGCCAGCAAGGTTAGCCCAAGCTCCTACGAGCAGTACTTC.